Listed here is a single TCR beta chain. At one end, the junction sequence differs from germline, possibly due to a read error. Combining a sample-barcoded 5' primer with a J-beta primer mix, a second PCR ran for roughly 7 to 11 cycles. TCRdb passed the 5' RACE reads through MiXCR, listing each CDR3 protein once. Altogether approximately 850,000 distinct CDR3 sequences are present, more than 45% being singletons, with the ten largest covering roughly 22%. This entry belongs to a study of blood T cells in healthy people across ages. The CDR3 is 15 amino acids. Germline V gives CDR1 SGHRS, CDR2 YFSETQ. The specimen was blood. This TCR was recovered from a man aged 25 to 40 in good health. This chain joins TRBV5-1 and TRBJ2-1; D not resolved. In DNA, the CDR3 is TGCGCCAGCATCGTGGATTCCACCTCCTCCAATGAGCAGTTCTTC. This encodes CASIVDSTSSNEQFF.